Detailed here is one T cell receptor beta chain. The sample has other DNA sequences that encode this CDR3 too. This record comes from a study of blood T cell repertoires in COVID-19. The V end lost 4 bases, the J end lost 4 bases, and 11 bases lay between the germline ends. The CDR3 contains 13 residues. Germline CDR1 and CDR2: SGHRS and YFSETQ. In assigning cohorts, the study relied on participant-reported clinical history. The study recruited exposed participants who had met a COVID-19 case within 2 weeks before entry. Original handling: Amplification from reference gene primers served as the basis for estimated nucleated cell counts. Using immunoSEQ multiplex PCR, the repertoire was profiled, and TCRdb retains in-frame clones only, with some absent. The V and J calls and the clone size are those of that table, but D and trimming were determined from the DNA. Here the sample spans hundreds of thousands of clones, around four fifths being singletons.

Sample: PBMCs or T cells enriched from blood (not recorded which). The clonotype comes from a woman aged 40 to 49 who had been exposed to COVID-19. The chain combines TRBV5-1 with TRBJ1-1; perhaps TRBD1 as D (6 bases). CDR3 protein: CASSPLGGTEAFF. CDR3 DNA sequence: TGCGCCAGCAGCCCCCTAGGGGGCACTGAAGCTTTCTTT.